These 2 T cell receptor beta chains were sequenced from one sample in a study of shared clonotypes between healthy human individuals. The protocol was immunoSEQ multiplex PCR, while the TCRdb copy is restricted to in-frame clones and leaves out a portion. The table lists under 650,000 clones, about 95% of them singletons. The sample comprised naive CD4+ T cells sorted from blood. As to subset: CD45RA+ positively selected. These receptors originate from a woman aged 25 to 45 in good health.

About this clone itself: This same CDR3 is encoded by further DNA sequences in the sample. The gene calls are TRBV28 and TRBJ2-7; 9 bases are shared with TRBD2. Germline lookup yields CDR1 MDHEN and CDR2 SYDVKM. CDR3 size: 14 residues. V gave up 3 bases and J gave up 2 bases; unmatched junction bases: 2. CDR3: CASSFLAGTYEQYF. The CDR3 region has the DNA TGTGCCAGCAGTTTCCTAGCGGGAACCTACGAGCAGTACTTC.

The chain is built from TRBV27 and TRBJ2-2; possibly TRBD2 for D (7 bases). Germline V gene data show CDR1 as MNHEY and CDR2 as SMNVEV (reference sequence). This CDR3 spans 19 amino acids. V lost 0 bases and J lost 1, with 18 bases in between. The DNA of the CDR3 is TGTGCCAGCAGTTTATCGCGTAGGGGGGCTAGCGGGAACACCGGGGAGCTGTTTTTT. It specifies CASSLSRRGASGNTGELFF.